These 4 T cell receptor beta chains originate from one sample sequenced in a study of long-term antiretroviral therapy in people with HIV. The libraries were made with immunoSEQ v3.0 at survey level. Data came from immunoSEQ multiplex PCR; TCRdb stores just in-frame clones and leaves some out. The sample yields fewer than 20,000 clones, roughly 71% seen once. This material consisted of unsorted PBMCs, taken 2.5 years before starting antiretroviral therapy. The receptors come from a woman between 50 and 59 years old with HIV.

The chain employs TRBV5-4 and TRBJ2-5, with 12 bases aligning to TRBD2. CDR1 is SGHNT, CDR2 YYREEE, per germline (reference sequence). J gave up 5 bases and V 5 bases, and 1 base lay outside the gene matches. This CDR3 has 13 amino acids. Here the CDR3 DNA reads TGTGCCAGCAGTCTAGCGGGGGGGGAGACCCAGTACTTC. It is translated as CASSLAGGETQYF. Variable domain in full (rest from reference TRBV5-4 and TRBJ2-5): ETGVTQSPTHLIKTRGQQVTLRCSSQSGHNTVSWYQQALGQGPQFIFQYYREEENGRGNFPPRFSGLQFPNYSSELNVNALELDDSALYLCASSLAGGETQYFGPGTRLLVL.

This clone was counted once. The chain joins TRBV10-3 to TRBJ2-1; 7 positions match TRBD2. CDR3 length: 12 amino acids. J gave up 6 bases and V 9 bases, and 5 bases lay outside the gene matches. Germline V gives CDR1 ENHRY, CDR2 SYGVKD. The CDR3 region has the DNA TGTGCCATTGGACCGGGAGGCAATGAGCAGTTCTTC. It specifies CAIGPGGNEQFF.

The chain employs TRBV21-1 and TRBJ1-5. TRBV21-1 is a known pseudogene. This CDR3 has 13 amino acids. The DNA for the CDR3 is TGTGCCAGCAGACCAGTCGAGGGTCAGCCCCAGCATTTT. Translation: CASRPVEGQPQHF.

This chain links TRBV9 with TRBJ1-1; 7 bases map to TRBD1. V shed 0 bases and J 7 bases; nucleotides not matched to a gene: 12. This CDR3 has 16 amino acids. Germline CDR1 SGDLS, CDR2 YYNGEE. The CDR3 DNA follows: TGTGCCAGCAGCGTAGTCTCGACAGGGACCTACAGTGAAGCTTTCTTT. The encoded protein is CASSVVSTGTYSEAFF. Filled out from reference TRBV9 and TRBJ1-1, the complete variable domain reads DSGVTQTPKHLITATGQRVTLRCSPRSGDLSVYWYQQSLDQGLQFLIQYYNGEERAKGNILERFSAQQFPDLHSELNLSSLELGDSALYFCASSVVSTGTYSEAFFGQGTRLTVV.